These 29 T cell receptor beta chains share one sample of origin, sequenced in a study of blood T cell repertoires in COVID-19. Repertoires were generated with immunoSEQ multiplex PCR, while TCRdb's copy carries only in-frame clones and drops some. The data hold some 75,000 clones, with about 70% observed a single time. Sequencing used peripheral blood. The receptor source for this set is a woman of 80 years or more with active or convalescent COVID-19.

This chain joins TRBV6-9 and TRBJ1-2; D call uncertain. The CDR3 runs to 13 residues. Germline V CDR1 and CDR2: MNHGY, SVAAGI. V was clipped by 8 bases and J by 0 bases, with 10 bases between them. CDR3 protein: CASPLGSNYGYTF. For the CDR3, the DNA is TGTGCCAGCCCCTTGGGCTCTAACTATGGCTACACCTTC.

This clone appeared a few times. This chain links TRBV9 with TRBJ1-1; the D is unclear. The germline V gene encodes CDR1 SGDLS and CDR2 YYNGEE. Trimming shortened V by 1 base and J by 1 base, and 14 bases separated the two germline ends. This CDR3 has 16 amino acids. The CDR3 coding sequence is TGTGCCAGCAGCGTAAGAGAACAGATGGGGAACACTGAAGCTTTCTTT. Amino acids: CASSVREQMGNTEAFF.

The chain has TRBV4-3 and TRBJ2-2, with TRBD2 identical over 7 bases. The CDR3 extends over 17 amino acids. Germline loops: CDR1 LGHNA, CDR2 YSLEER. V lost 0 bases and J lost 4; bases outside the gene matches: 8. The CDR3 spells CASSQDSAGNPTGELFF. CDR3 nucleotide sequence: TGCGCCAGCAGCCAAGATTCAGCGGGGAACCCCACCGGGGAGCTGTTTTTT.

The chain combines TRBV27 with TRBJ2-1; 12 bases are shared with TRBD1. V lost 5 bases, J lost 5 bases, and 4 bases stayed unmatched. This CDR3 is built from 15 residues. Germline V gene sequence: CDR1 MNHEY, CDR2 SMNVEV (reference sequence). The CDR3 protein is CASSAGTGGHNEQFF. The CDR3 coding sequence is TGTGCCAGCAGTGCCGGGACAGGGGGCCACAATGAGCAGTTCTTC.

In the case of this clone: One end of the junction does not line up with germline, which may come from a read error. The chain joins TRBV6-5 to TRBJ2-5, with TRBD2 identical over 8 bases. Germline CDR1 reads MNHEY; CDR2 reads SVGAGI. This CDR3 has 13 amino acids. CDR3 sequence reads: CASSPRGGLVGNF. The CDR3 nucleotides are TGTGCCAGCAGTCCCCGCGGGGGGCTGGTTGGTAACTTC.

This clone was recorded only once. The chain recombines TRBV3-1 (or the pseudogene TRBV3-2) with TRBJ2-7, with D maybe TRBD2 (7 bases). Germline loops: CDR1 LGHDT, CDR2 YNNKEL (reference sequence). V gave up 0 bases and J gave up 2 bases, with 11 bases separating them. The CDR3 contains 15 residues. CDR3 region: CASSQDGGAAYEQYF. The CDR3, as DNA: TGTGCCAGCAGCCAAGATGGGGGGGCGGCCTACGAGCAGTACTTC.

V is TRBV5-1 and J is TRBJ2-5; D perhaps matches TRBD1 (6 bases). V was clipped by 4 bases and J by 4 bases, with 23 bases between them. Germline V gene sequence: CDR1 SGHRS, CDR2 YFSETQ. The CDR3 has 17 residues. CDR3 DNA sequence: TGCGCCAGCAGCCCGGGATACAGGGTTAGTGGAGGAGAGACCCAGTACTTC. It codes for CASSPGYRVSGGETQYF. Full variable domain (missing parts from reference TRBV5-1 and TRBJ2-5): KAGVTQTPRYLIKTRGQQVTLSCSPISGHRSVSWYQQTPGQGLQFLFEYFSETQRNKGNFPGRFSGRQFSNSRSEMNVSTLELGDSALYLCASSPGYRVSGGETQYFGPGTRLLVL.

This chain uses TRBV6-6 with TRBJ2-7, with 8 nucleotides matching TRBD1. CDR1 and CDR2 from the germline V gene are MNHNY and SVGAGI (reference sequence). With V trimmed by 10 bases and J by 5 bases, 10 bases remained unmatched. There are 13 residues in the CDR3. Written as DNA, the CDR3 is TGTGCCACCTTGACAGGGGATGGTCACGAGCAGTACTTC. Translation: CATLTGDGHEQYF.

The J gene is TRBJ1-5, the V gene TRBV7-2; 8 bases match TRBD1. J gave up 5 bases and V 5 bases, and 2 bases lay outside the gene matches. The germline V gene has CDR1 SGHTA and CDR2 FQGNSA. The CDR3 is made up of 13 amino acids. In DNA form, the CDR3 reads TGTGCCAGCAGCCTGACAGGGGATCAGCCCCAGCATTTT. It is translated as CASSLTGDQPQHF.

This chain uses TRBV6-1 with TRBJ2-1; no clear D. V lost 1 base and J 4 bases, leaving 5 bases between the germline ends. The V gene's germline CDR1 is MNHNS and CDR2 SASEGT. The CDR3 runs 13 residues. The CDR3 coding sequence is TGTGCCAGCAGTGAAGTCTTTTACAATGAGCAGTTCTTC. It is translated as CASSEVFYNEQFF.

The chain links TRBV18 to TRBJ2-5; 9 bases match TRBD1. J was trimmed by 3 bases and V by 4 bases; bases with no gene match: 0. The CDR3 totals 13 residues. From germline, CDR1 is KGHSH and CDR2 LQKENI. CDR3 amino acids: CASSRDREETQYF. As DNA, the CDR3 is TGTGCCAGCTCACGGGACAGGGAAGAGACCCAGTACTTC.

The J gene is TRBJ2-2, the V gene TRBV6-5, with 10 bases matching TRBD1. This CDR3 is built from 15 residues. Per the germline V gene, CDR1 is MNHEY and CDR2 is SVGAGI. With 6 bases clipped from V and 3 bases from J, the junction kept 4 bases outside the gene matches. CDR3 residues: CASRDRGRDTGELFF. As DNA, the CDR3 is TGTGCCAGCAGGGACAGGGGGAGAGACACCGGGGAGCTGTTTTTT.

The CDR3 region is CSVDRGVGTEAFF. The CDR3 DNA reads as TGCAGCGTTGACAGGGGAGTCGGCACTGAAGCTTTCTTT. The chain employs TRBV29-1 and TRBJ1-1; D is possibly TRBD1 (6 bases). This CDR3 comprises 13 residues. Trimming pared 3 bases from V and 4 bases from J, leaving 12 bases between. Germline-derived CDR1 and CDR2 are SQVTM and ANQGSEA.

The chain uses TRBV6-5 and TRBJ2-5; D may be TRBD2 (7 bases). The germline V and J ends were trimmed by 7 bases and 5 bases, with 14 bases remaining between them. In germline, CDR1 is MNHEY, CDR2 SVGAGI. This CDR3 is built from 13 residues. The CDR3 reads CASTLGGAETQYF. As DNA, the CDR3 is TGTGCCAGCACCCTGGGGGGGGCTGAGACCCAGTACTTC.

In DNA, the CDR3 is TGTGCCAGCAGTGCTAACAGGGGACGCGAGCAGTACTTC. Protein sequence: CASSANRGREQYF. V usage is TRBV25-1 and J usage is TRBJ2-7; 7 nucleotides agree with TRBD1. From germline, CDR1 is MGHDK and CDR2 SYGVNS. Trimming took 4 bases from V and 6 from J; bases not matched to a gene: 6. The CDR3 runs to 13 residues.

V is TRBV3-1 (or the pseudogene TRBV3-2) and J is TRBJ1-5; a weak D match, TRBD1 (5 bases). V was trimmed by 0 bases and J by 0 bases, leaving 12 bases between them. Germline loops: CDR1 LGHDT, CDR2 YNNKEL (reference sequence). CDR3 length equals 17 residues. The CDR3 loop reads CASSQEVQGGSNQPQHF. The CDR3 DNA is TGTGCCAGCAGCCAAGAGGTCCAGGGTGGTAGCAATCAGCCCCAGCATTTT.

DNA of the CDR3: TGTGCCAGTAGAGTCCGGGACAGGGAAAATCAGCCCCAGCATTTT. It codes for CASRVRDRENQPQHF. V is TRBV19 and J is TRBJ1-5, with 9 bases identical to TRBD1. CDR1 LNHDA and CDR2 SQIVND come from the germline V gene (reference sequence). The CDR3 extends over 15 amino acids. J was trimmed by 4 bases and V by 6 bases; bases with no gene match: 7.

This chain joins TRBV18 and TRBJ2-5, with 8 bases that match TRBD1. Germline CDR1 reads KGHSH; CDR2 reads LQKENI. With 5 bases clipped from V and 5 bases from J, the junction kept 10 bases outside the gene matches. The CDR3 runs to 15 residues. In DNA form, the CDR3 reads TGTGCCAGCTCATCCCCGGACAGGGCTGGTGAGACCCAGTACTTC. Protein product: CASSSPDRAGETQYF. Looking up the rest from reference TRBV18 and TRBJ2-5 gives the full variable domain: NAGVMQNPRHLVRRRGQEARLRCSPMKGHSHVYWYRQLPEEGLKFMVYLQKENIIDESGMPKERFSAEFPKEGPSILRIQQVVRGDSAAYFCASSSPDRAGETQYFGPGTRLLVL.

CDR3 nucleotides: TGTGCCAGCAGCCTAGAGTACCGGAATGGCTACACCTTC. Translating it yields CASSLEYRNGYTF. The chain carries TRBV6-5 and TRBJ1-2, with D uncertain. The CDR3 contains 13 residues. Germline V gene lookup returns CDR1 MNHEY and CDR2 SVGAGI. V was trimmed by 6 bases and J by 6 bases, leaving 14 bases between them.

This sequence joins TRBV7-9 and TRBJ1-2; weak D call: TRBD1 (6 bases). This CDR3 is built from 17 residues. Germline values: CDR1 SEHNR, CDR2 FQNEAQ (reference sequence). V dropped 5 bases and J dropped 4 bases, with 23 bases sitting between them. CDR3: CASSPIHQGRRAYGYTF. DNA for the CDR3: TGTGCCAGCAGCCCAATCCACCAGGGGCGAAGGGCCTATGGCTACACCTTC. The entire variable domain, with the rest obtained from reference TRBV7-9 and TRBJ1-2, is as follows: DTGVSQNPRHKITKRGQNVTFRCDPISEHNRLYWYRQTLGQGPEFLTYFQNEAQLEKSRLLSDRFSAERPKGSFSTLEIQRTEQGDSAMYLCASSPIHQGRRAYGYTFGSGTRLTVV.

This chain's CDR3 is CASSSRDRVNEQFF. The DNA of the CDR3 is TGTGCCAGCAGTTCCCGGGACAGGGTCAATGAGCAGTTCTTC. The chain has TRBV28 and TRBJ2-1; 9 bases fit TRBD1. This CDR3 spans 14 amino acids. V shed 4 bases, J shed 6 bases, and the junction held 4 bases outside the gene matches. From germline, CDR1 is MDHEN and CDR2 SYDVKM.

V and J are TRBV5-1 and TRBJ2-2; maybe TRBD1 (5 bases). The CDR3 spans 15 residues. Germline CDR1 reads SGHRS; CDR2 reads YFSETQ. V lost 0 bases to trimming and J lost 0 bases, with 6 bases between them. The CDR3 protein is CASSLEGANTGELFF. The CDR3 region has the DNA TGCGCCAGCAGCTTGGAAGGGGCGAACACCGGGGAGCTGTTTTTT.

This clone was detected only once. The genes are TRBV19 and TRBJ2-3; D not certain. V lost 4 bases and J lost 2, with 7 bases in between. The CDR3 is 13 residues long. From germline, CDR1 is LNHDA and CDR2 SQIVND (reference sequence). The CDR3 coding sequence is TGTGCCAGTAGTACCTTTTACACAGATACGCAGTATTTT. Protein product: CASSTFYTDTQYF.

The chain uses TRBV18 and TRBJ1-1; D perhaps matches TRBD1 (5 bases). Between the trimmed V and J ends, which lost 6 bases and 3 bases, there was a span of 17 bases. Germline V lookup: CDR1 KGHSH, CDR2 LQKENI. This CDR3 is 15 amino acids long. The CDR3 protein is CASSSAGEADTEAFF. In DNA form, the CDR3 reads TGTGCCAGCTCCTCCGCGGGGGAGGCGGACACTGAAGCTTTCTTT. The whole variable domain, filled in from reference TRBV18 and TRBJ1-1, reads NAGVMQNPRHLVRRRGQEARLRCSPMKGHSHVYWYRQLPEEGLKFMVYLQKENIIDESGMPKERFSAEFPKEGPSILRIQQVVRGDSAAYFCASSSAGEADTEAFFGQGTRLTVV.

This chain uses TRBV19 with TRBJ1-1, with a possible D match to TRBD1 (6 bases). V was cut by 5 bases and J by 3 bases, with 13 bases left in between. There are 14 residues in the CDR3. Germline values: CDR1 LNHDA, CDR2 SQIVND (reference sequence). CDR3 in amino acids: CASSSGDSDTEAFF. CDR3 bases: TGTGCCAGTAGTTCAGGGGATTCGGACACTGAAGCTTTCTTT.

The chain recombines TRBV27 with TRBJ1-6, with 8 nucleotides matching TRBD1. CDR3 size: 16 residues. Trimming removed 2 bases from V and 4 bases from J; junction bases left unmatched: 4. The germline V gene has CDR1 MNHEY and CDR2 SMNVEV (reference sequence). CDR3 residues: CASSLSGQGYNSPLHF. The DNA of the CDR3 is TGTGCCAGCAGTTTAAGTGGACAGGGTTATAATTCACCCCTCCACTTT.

V usage is TRBV5-1 and J usage is TRBJ2-5; 9 positions match TRBD1. V trimming: 2 bases; J trimming: 3 bases; junction bases outside the gene matches: 8. The CDR3 contains 16 residues. The germline gives CDR1 SGHRS, CDR2 YFSETQ. The CDR3: CASSLEIGTGKETQYF. CDR3 sequence (DNA): TGCGCCAGCAGCTTAGAAATCGGGACAGGGAAAGAGACCCAGTACTTC.

The V gene is TRBV6-5, the J gene TRBJ1-5; D may be TRBD1 (6 bases). This CDR3 is 13 amino acids long. Trimming removed 6 bases at V and 5 bases at J, with 11 bases between. CDR1 is MNHEY and CDR2 is SVGAGI in the germline V gene. In DNA form, the CDR3 reads TGTGCCAGCAGCCAAGGGGGTTATCAGCCCCAGCATTTT. Amino acid sequence: CASSQGGYQPQHF.

The J gene is TRBJ1-1, the V gene TRBV6-5; TRBD1 might be the D (5 bases). The CDR3 loop spans 11 amino acids. Trimming cost V 8 bases and J 10 bases, with 14 bases left between them. Germline CDR1 is MNHEY and CDR2 is SVGAGI. CDR3 protein: CASLGLGGAFF. CDR3 bases: TGTGCCAGCCTCGGTCTCGGGGGAGCTTTCTTT.